This T cell receptor beta chain is from a study of memory CD4+ T cells and cytomegalovirus serostatus. Overall study findings and caveats: The CMV-associated TCR signature appears largely within the CD4+ memory repertoire.

The V and J ends lost 10 bases and 3 bases respectively, with 16 bases between them. Germline V gene lookup returns CDR1 MNHEY and CDR2 SVGAGI. The CDR3 is 13 residues long. Method: immunoSEQ multiplex PCR; TCRdb's copy keeps in-frame clones and lacks some. Of about 25,000 clones listed, about 71% are singletons. As concerns this clone: Its antigen is not identified.

The sort gate was single viable CD3+CD4+CD8-CD45RO+ cells for memory CD4+ T cells. This receptor was identified in an adult in good health and CMV-seronegative. Material: memory CD4+ T cells from blood. The rearrangement uses TRBV6-5 and TRBJ2-7; possibly TRBD2 for D (5 bases). This CDR3 is CATQAGGRYEQYF. The CDR3 nucleotides read TGTGCCACGCAGGCGGGCGGACGCTACGAGCAGTACTTC.